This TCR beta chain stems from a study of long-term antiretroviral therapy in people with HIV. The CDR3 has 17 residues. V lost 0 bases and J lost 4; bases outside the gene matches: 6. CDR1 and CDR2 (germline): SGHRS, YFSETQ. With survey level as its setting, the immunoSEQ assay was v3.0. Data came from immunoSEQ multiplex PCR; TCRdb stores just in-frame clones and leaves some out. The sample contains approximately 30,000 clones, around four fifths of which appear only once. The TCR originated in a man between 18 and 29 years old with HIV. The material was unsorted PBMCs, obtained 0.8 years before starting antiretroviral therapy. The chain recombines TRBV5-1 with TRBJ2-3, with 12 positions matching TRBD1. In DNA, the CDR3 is TGCGCCAGCAGCTTGGGGTCGGGACAGGGGGCATCAGATACGCAGTATTTT. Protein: CASSLGSGQGASDTQYF.